This T cell receptor (beta chain) stems from a study of naive and memory T cell subsets. Both TRBC1 and TRBC2 were covered by a beta constant-region primer of two equimolar oligonucleotides. The ligated cDNA underwent four PCR rounds using SP2 and nested alpha and beta constant-region primers. TCRdb redid the calling of the UMI-ligation and nested PCR reads with MiXCR, one entry per CDR3 protein. The sample lists about 160,000 distinct CDR3 sequences, roughly 20% occurring once. Overall study results and limits: Clonotypes are single alpha or beta chains, not paired receptors. A few larger clonotypes appeared in naive repertoires, especially CD8, possibly memory cells re-expressing CD45RA.

Germline V lookup: CDR1 MNHEY, CDR2 SVGAGI. V dropped 2 bases and J dropped 5 bases, with 3 bases sitting between them. The CDR3 has 11 amino acids. This clonotype showed up just a few times. The antigen is undetermined. The rearrangement links TRBV6-5 to TRBJ1-2, with D uncertain. The sequence was collected from a human donor in good health. Material: naive CD4+ T cells from blood. The CDR3 here is CASSYGYGYTF. For the CDR3, the DNA is TGTGCCAGCAGTTACGGATATGGCTACACCTTC.